This entry concerns a single TCR beta chain. Its cognate antigen is unknown. Treatment meaning: 15 to 20 received Ad26.COV2.S at low or high dose, single or two shots; several received placebo; per-sample allocation not given. Sampling happened 63 days after the first vaccine or placebo injection. An Ad26 vector that expressed Wuhan-strain SARS-CoV-2 spike constituted the vaccine. The repertoire was sequenced with immunoSEQ multiplex PCR; TCRdb's copy has only in-frame clones and lacks some. The sample carries 250,000 to 300,000 clones, more than 75% recorded once. The sample originates from a study of Ad26.COV2.S vaccination and SARS-CoV-2 variants. Study-level points and caveats: Among vaccine recipients, spike-specific TCR breadth exceeded that of placebo recipients. Total T cell responses, in the TCR breadth and depth analyses, may have been underestimated.

CDR1 is SGHRS and CDR2 is YFSETQ in the germline V gene. The V end lost 1 base, the J end lost 5 bases, and 10 bases lay between the germline ends. CDR3 length: 13 residues. The chain links TRBV5-1 to TRBJ2-7, with D maybe TRBD1 (6 bases). The clonotype was recovered from a person aged 18 to 65 who received the Ad26.COV2.S COVID-19 vaccine or a placebo. Source: peripheral blood, taken in a trial of Ad26.COV2.S vaccine versus placebo. CDR3 nucleotides: TGCGCCAGCAGCTTGACAGGGAACCACGAGCAGTACTTC. Translated, it gives CASSLTGNHEQYF. Using reference TRBV5-1 and TRBJ2-7 for the parts outside the CDR3, the full variable domain is KAGVTQTPRYLIKTRGQQVTLSCSPISGHRSVSWYQQTPGQGLQFLFEYFSETQRNKGNFPGRFSGRQFSNSRSEMNVSTLELGDSALYLCASSLTGNHEQYFGPGTRLTVT.